Here is one TCR beta chain with its context. The specificity of this receptor is unknown. No much larger clonotype is one base removed from it; base qualities were not supplied. Memory CD4+ T cells were sorted ex vivo from peripheral blood of narcolepsy patients and healthy controls for TCR Vbeta sequencing. Unmatched junction bases come to 2, with V trimmed by 1 base and J by 9 bases. The germline V gene encodes CDR1 SGHTA and CDR2 FQGNSA. The CDR3, from cysteine to phenylalanine, totals 14 residues. The CDR3 DNA has 42 bases and is translated from base 1. Library prep was done by the immunoSEQ multiplex PCR assay. Entries here come from immuneACCESS through TCRdb and include only in-frame sequences with V and J called. Some clones fail to appear in such tables; in the studies checked, an unresolved V gene covers under half of the shortfall, and the cause of the remainder is unknown. For this sample the table gives some 37,000 clones, of which approximately 85% were detected only once. The ten largest account for about 1.6% of the sample.

This specimen belongs to a study of T cells in narcolepsy (dated by TCRdb to 2016 to 2019). Concerning the study at large: Patients with narcolepsy type 1 or type 2 (NT1, NT2) and healthy control donors were enrolled in the study. Autoreactive T cells targeting hypocretin neuron self-antigens (hypocretin, TRIB2) were sought in narcolepsy patients, and TCR Vbeta sequencing was used to track clonotypes in blood and CSF.

Paper-wide results and their limitations: Certain blood memory CD4+ repertoires from patients and controls had no sequences that matched autoreactive T cell clones. Autoreactive clonotypes were reported to be detected serially in the blood of the same patients and of different patients, but not in the blood of healthy controls. Patients and controls had comparable numbers of sequenced blood memory CD4+ clonotypes, averaging about 39,000 and 35,000, respectively. In plots comparing CSF and blood CD4+ T cell clonotypes from the same patient, HCRT-specific and TRIB2-specific autoreactive clonotypes were highlighted.

The chain links TRBV7-2 with TRBJ1-6, with TRBD1 matching 8 junction bases. The sample was CD45RA- memory CD4+ T cells from PBMCs. The intended sense of this specimen's cell subset or site label: memory T cells sorted ex vivo from peripheral blood. This clonotype was obtained from a human donor with narcolepsy. This receptor has the CDR3 CASSLGDRTSPLHF. At the DNA level, the sequence is TGTGCCAGCAGCTTAGGGGACAGGACTTCACCCCTCCACTTT.